Shown below are 12 T cell receptor beta chains from a single sample sequenced in a study of T-cell reconstitution after alpha-beta-depleted transplantation in children. The TCRbeta library was prepared with unique molecular identifiers. TCRdb fed the PCR reads into MiXCR, producing one record per CDR3 protein. The sample has about 300,000 distinct CDR3 sequences, around 10% seen once. The sequencing here drew on PBMCs, taken before TCRalphabeta/CD19-depleted stem cell transplant. These receptors were taken from a boy under two years old with acute myeloid leukemia, due to receive a stem cell transplant.

The chain links TRBV6-4 to TRBJ2-2; 12 bases map to TRBD2. The CDR3 consists of 16 residues. Germline V gene lookup returns CDR1 MRHNA and CDR2 SNTAGT. V was clipped by 3 bases and J by 7 bases; unmatched bases: 6. CDR3 protein: CASSDRTSGTGGELFF. In DNA form, the CDR3 reads TGTGCCAGCAGTGATCGGACTAGCGGGACAGGCGGGGAGCTGTTTTTT.

This clonotype was counted ten times or more. The V and J genes are TRBV5-1 and TRBJ2-7; possible D gene TRBD1, 7 bases. This CDR3 spans 18 amino acids. Trimming took 0 bases from V and 3 from J, leaving 22 bases between them. The germline V gene has CDR1 SGHRS and CDR2 YFSETQ. The CDR3 nucleotides are TGCGCCAGCAGCTTGGCAGGGGGGCGAAGGGAGAGGAGCTACGAGCAGTACTTC. Translated: CASSLAGGRRERSYEQYF.

J is TRBJ2-1 and V is TRBV6-1, with TRBD2 matching over 12 bases. Losses at the gene ends were 6 bases for V and 8 bases for J; bases not matched to a gene: 8. The germline V gene has CDR1 MNHNS and CDR2 SASEGT. The CDR3 consists of 15 residues. CDR3 loop: CASRTSGSPFDEQFF. The CDR3 region has the DNA TGTGCCAGCAGGACTAGCGGGAGCCCCTTCGATGAGCAGTTCTTC.

This clonotype was seen many times. J is TRBJ2-5 and V is TRBV7-2; tentatively, D is TRBD2 (5 bases). The CDR3 has 13 amino acids. Germline V gives CDR1 SGHTA, CDR2 FQGNSA. V dropped 4 bases and J dropped 1 base, with 7 bases sitting between them. The CDR3 protein is CASSSAGQETQYF. Here the CDR3 DNA reads TGTGCCAGCAGCTCGGCGGGCCAAGAGACCCAGTACTTC. Full variable domain (rest looked up from reference TRBV7-2 and TRBJ2-5): GAGVSQSPSNKVTEKGKDVELRCDPISGHTALYWYRQSLGQGLEFLIYFQGNSAPDKSGLPSDRFSAERTGGSVSTLTIQRTQQEDSAVYLCASSSAGQETQYFGPGTRLLVL.

This clonotype was seen repeatedly, ten times or more. The chain is built from TRBV28 and TRBJ2-5, with 8 positions matching TRBD1. The CDR3 has 16 residues. Germline CDR1 reads MDHEN; CDR2 reads SYDVKM. V shed 6 bases, J shed 5 bases, and the junction held 14 bases outside the gene matches. The CDR3 DNA reads TGTGCCAGCAGACACGGACAGGGACTGATGGGGGAGACCCAGTACTTC. Protein: CASRHGQGLMGETQYF.

V usage is TRBV5-1 and J usage is TRBJ1-1; 8 bases are shared with TRBD1. V trimming: 6 bases; J trimming: 3 bases; junction bases outside the gene matches: 10. The CDR3 covers 15 residues. Germline assignment: CDR1 SGHRS and CDR2 YFSETQ. CDR3 sequence (DNA): TGCGCCAGCACAGGGGGCGTTGGGGGGCACACTGAAGCTTTCTTT. This sequence encodes CASTGGVGGHTEAFF.

This clonotype was counted a few times. V gene TRBV12-3 or TRBV12-4 combines with J gene TRBJ2-7, with 10 bases that match TRBD2. After removal of 0 bases from V and 0 bases from J, the junction contained 11 bases not matched to a gene. The CDR3 contains 19 residues. CDR3 coding DNA: TGTGCCAGCAGTTTAGCGAGGCTAGCGGGGGTCCAATCCTCCTACGAGCAGTACTTC. Translated: CASSLARLAGVQSSYEQYF.

V usage is TRBV7-2 and J usage is TRBJ2-3, with 8 positions matching TRBD2. Germline values: CDR1 SGHTA, CDR2 FQGNSA. V lost 7 bases, J lost 4 bases, and 7 bases stayed unmatched. CDR3 length: 14 residues. CDR3 nucleotide sequence: TGTGCCAGCATATTCGGGGGGGGGTCAGATACGCAGTATTTT. The encoded protein is CASIFGGGSDTQYF.

Many counts were recorded for this clonotype. This chain's CDR3 is CASSLWTGEDYGYTF. The DNA of the CDR3 is TGTGCCAGCAGTTTATGGACAGGGGAAGACTATGGCTACACCTTC. V and J are TRBV28 and TRBJ1-2, with 8 bases fitting TRBD1. This CDR3 spans 15 amino acids. V trimming: 0 bases; J trimming: 3 bases; junction bases outside the gene matches: 3. CDR1 and CDR2 from the germline V gene are MDHEN and SYDVKM.

On this clonotype: Since a much larger clone is just one base distant, this may be a read error. The chain joins TRBV28 to TRBJ1-4; D might be TRBD1 (5 bases). V dropped 4 bases and J dropped 4 bases, with 10 bases sitting between them. CDR3 length: 14 residues. Germline V gene lookup returns CDR1 MDHEN and CDR2 SYDVKM. The CDR3 spells CASSWTMLNEKLFF. Written as DNA, the CDR3 is TGTGCCAGCAGTTGGACAATGCTTAATGAAAAACTGTTTTTT.

A word on this clonotype: One junction end does not reproduce the germline sequence, and a read error may be involved. This chain connects TRBV24-1 to TRBJ2-2; 7 bases match TRBD1. The CDR3 consists of 16 residues. CDR1 and CDR2 from the germline V gene are KGHDR and SFDVKD. CDR3 residues: CATGDYRGRNTGELFF. The CDR3, as DNA: TGTGCCACCGGTGACTACAGGGGAAGGAACACCGGGGAGCTGTTTTTT.

In its sample, this clonotype was seen many times. The chain has TRBV6-1 and TRBJ2-3; D unclear. This CDR3 region has 17 residues. Between the trimmed V and J ends, which lost 7 bases and 0 bases, there was a span of 20 bases. Germline V gene data show CDR1 as MNHNS and CDR2 as SASEGT. CDR3 region: CASTPGRVQRSTDTQYF. The CDR3 DNA sequence: TGTGCCAGCACCCCGGGTCGGGTCCAGAGGAGCACAGATACGCAGTATTTT.